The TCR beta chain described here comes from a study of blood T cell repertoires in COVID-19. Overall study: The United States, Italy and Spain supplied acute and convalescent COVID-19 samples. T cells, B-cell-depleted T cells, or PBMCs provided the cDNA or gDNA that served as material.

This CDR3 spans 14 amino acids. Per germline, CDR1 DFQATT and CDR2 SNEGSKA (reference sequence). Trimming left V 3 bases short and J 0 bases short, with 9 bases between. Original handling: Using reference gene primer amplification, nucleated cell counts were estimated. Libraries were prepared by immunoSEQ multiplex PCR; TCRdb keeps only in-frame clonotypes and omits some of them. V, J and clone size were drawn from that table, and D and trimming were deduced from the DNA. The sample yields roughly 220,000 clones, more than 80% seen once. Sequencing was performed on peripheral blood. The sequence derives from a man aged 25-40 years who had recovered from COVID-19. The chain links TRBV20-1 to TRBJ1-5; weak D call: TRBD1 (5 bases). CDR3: CSASRGYSNQPQHF. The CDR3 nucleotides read TGCAGTGCTAGTCGGGGGTATAGCAATCAGCCCCAGCATTTT.